The 29 T cell receptor beta chains below were found in one sample sequenced in a study of OX40 agonist ivuxolimab in advanced cancers. TCRdb keeps only in-frame clones here, not all; method: immunoSEQ multiplex PCR. The sample lists over 75,000 clones, under 95% seen once, with approximately 0.3% in the top ten. Sequencing used CD4+ or CD8+ T cells sorted from blood, obtained in a trial of the OX40 agonist ivuxolimab. These receptor sequences come from an adult with an advanced solid tumor such as melanoma, head and neck, liver or kidney cancer.

The rearrangement joins TRBV10-2 to TRBJ2-1; D call uncertain. The CDR3 contains 13 residues. The germline V gene has CDR1 WSHSY and CDR2 SAAADI. V was clipped by 7 bases and J by 6 bases, with 13 bases between them. The CDR3 spells CASIYGPGNEQFF. CDR3 DNA sequence: TGCGCCAGCATTTACGGCCCAGGCAATGAGCAGTTCTTC.

The chain employs TRBV18 and TRBJ2-5, with D perhaps matching TRBD2 (6 bases). This CDR3 has 13 amino acids. V was trimmed by 6 bases and J by 2 bases, leaving 10 bases between them. Germline V gives CDR1 KGHSH, CDR2 LQKENI. CDR3 DNA sequence: TGTGCCAGCTCGGAGGGGTTACAAGAGACCCAGTACTTC. Protein product: CASSEGLQETQYF. The entire variable domain, with the rest obtained from reference TRBV18 and TRBJ2-5, is as follows: NAGVMQNPRHLVRRRGQEARLRCSPMKGHSHVYWYRQLPEEGLKFMVYLQKENIIDESGMPKERFSAEFPKEGPSILRIQQVVRGDSAAYFCASSEGLQETQYFGPGTRLLVL.

This sequence joins TRBV7-2 and TRBJ1-2, with 10 bases fitting TRBD1. This CDR3 spans 15 amino acids. J lost 8 bases, V lost 0 bases, and 6 bases had no gene match. Germline lookup yields CDR1 SGHTA and CDR2 FQGNSA. This chain's CDR3 is CASSLAPGQGKGYTF. Here the CDR3 DNA reads TGTGCCAGCAGCTTAGCCCCGGGACAGGGGAAGGGCTACACCTTC.

The chain joins TRBV9 to TRBJ2-2; 7 bases map to TRBD2. The CDR3 is 15 amino acids. Losses at the gene ends were 1 base for V and 3 bases for J; bases not matched to a gene: 3. Looked up from germline, CDR1 is SGDLS and CDR2 is YYNGEE. The CDR3 loop is CASSVQAGHTGELFF. CDR3 nucleotides: TGTGCCAGCAGCGTACAAGCGGGACACACCGGGGAGCTGTTTTTT.

The chain uses TRBV5-6 and TRBJ2-3; 9 bases map to TRBD2. CDR1 is SGHDT and CDR2 is YYEEEE in the germline V gene. The V and J ends lost 3 bases and 3 bases, in that order; junction bases with no gene match: 17. The CDR3 sequence is 19 residues long. The CDR3 loop reads CASSWGPGLAGEGTDTQYF. For the CDR3, the DNA is TGTGCCAGCAGCTGGGGTCCGGGACTAGCTGGGGAGGGGACAGATACGCAGTATTTT.

This chain connects TRBV19 to TRBJ2-1, with D possibly being TRBD1 (6 bases). Trimming took off 6 bases at V and 4 bases at J, with 16 bases between the two ends. The CDR3 consists of 15 residues. Germline CDR1 LNHDA, CDR2 SQIVND (reference sequence). The CDR3 nucleotides read TGTGCCAGTAGGTTTGCACAGGGATCATACAATGAGCAGTTCTTC. Encoded protein: CASRFAQGSYNEQFF.

V and J are TRBV2 and TRBJ2-5; 7 bases line up with TRBD2. Trimming cost V 3 bases and J 4 bases; bases outside gene matches: 8. Germline V CDR1 and CDR2: SNHLY, FYNNEI. The CDR3 loop spans 15 amino acids. CDR3: CASSEVGLVRETQYF. Written as DNA, the CDR3 is TGTGCCAGCAGTGAGGTCGGACTAGTTCGAGAGACCCAGTACTTC.

J is TRBJ2-7 and V is TRBV28; perhaps TRBD2 as D (6 bases). The CDR3 loop spans 15 amino acids. Per the germline V gene, CDR1 is MDHEN and CDR2 is SYDVKM. Trimming took off 7 bases at V and 2 bases at J, with 18 bases between the two ends. Here the CDR3 DNA reads TGTGCCAGCATTACAACCGGGACTCCTCCCTACGAGCAGTACTTC. Translation: CASITTGTPPYEQYF.

The chain links TRBV5-6 to TRBJ1-1; perhaps TRBD1 as D (6 bases). CDR3 length equals 15 residues. Trimming cost V 5 bases and J 0 bases, with 14 bases left between them. CDR1 is SGHDT and CDR2 is YYEEEE in the germline V gene. The CDR3 loop is CASRKRGGLNTEAFF. The CDR3 DNA follows: TGTGCCAGCAGGAAGAGAGGGGGGCTGAACACTGAAGCTTTCTTT. Supplemented by reference TRBV5-6 and TRBJ1-1, the full variable domain reads DAGVTQSPTHLIKTRGQQVTLRCSPKSGHDTVSWYQQALGQGPQFIFQYYEEEERQRGNFPDRFSGHQFPNYSSELNVNALLLGDSALYLCASRKRGGLNTEAFFGQGTRLTVV.

The genes are TRBV6-5 and TRBJ2-1; 7 nucleotides align to TRBD2. The V and J ends lost 4 bases and 4 bases, in that order; junction bases with no gene match: 4. The CDR3 consists of 14 residues. CDR1 is MNHEY, CDR2 SVGAGI, per germline. CDR3 region: CASSWGLRYNEQFF. The CDR3 DNA is TGTGCCAGCAGTTGGGGACTACGGTACAATGAGCAGTTCTTC.

The chain has TRBV19 and TRBJ2-3; TRBD2 agrees at 11 bases. The J segment lost 3 bases and the V segment lost 6 bases, leaving 11 bases of the junction unmatched. The CDR3 loop spans 17 amino acids. Germline values: CDR1 LNHDA, CDR2 SQIVND (reference sequence). The CDR3 coding sequence is TGTGCCAGTAGCCCCATACTAGCGGGAGTGGTGACAGATACGCAGTATTTT. Translating gives CASSPILAGVVTDTQYF.

The genes are TRBV21-1 and TRBJ2-1; the table's D gene call, TRBD2, was not cross checked with the DNA. TRBV21-1 is an annotated pseudogene. The CDR3 contains 16 residues. The CDR3 nucleotides are TGTGCCAGCAGCTTGGACGGGGGAGGGGGACAAAGTGAGCAGTTCTTC. Translation gives CASSLDGGGGQSEQFF.

This chain connects TRBV5-4 to TRBJ2-5; possibly TRBD2 for D (5 bases). Germline V CDR1 and CDR2: SGHNT, YYREEE (reference sequence). V was shortened by 3 bases and J by 5 bases, with 8 bases between the two germline ends. The CDR3 loop spans 12 amino acids. CDR3 region: CASSSRRETQYF. In nucleotides, the CDR3 is TGTGCCAGCAGCTCCAGGAGGGAGACCCAGTACTTC.

This clone was detected only once. The chain combines TRBV4-2 with TRBJ2-3; TRBD2 agrees at 12 bases. J lost 3 bases, V lost 0 bases, and 16 bases had no gene match. The CDR3 loop spans 21 amino acids. CDR1 and CDR2 from the germline V gene are LGHNA and YNFKEQ. The chain's CDR3 is CASSQDAASGRVGLGTDTQYF. CDR3 bases: TGTGCCAGCAGCCAAGATGCGGCTAGCGGGAGGGTAGGGTTGGGAACAGATACGCAGTATTTT.

The rearrangement links TRBV6-5 to TRBJ1-1; D is unresolved. The CDR3 spans 13 residues. Trimming took 7 bases from V and 4 from J, leaving 13 bases between them. Germline assignment: CDR1 MNHEY and CDR2 SVGAGI. The chain's CDR3 is CASTKTSGTEAFF. DNA for the CDR3: TGTGCCAGCACCAAGACCTCGGGCACTGAAGCTTTCTTT.

The genes are TRBV5-6 and TRBJ2-5; D is ambiguous. The CDR3 is 13 amino acids. From germline, CDR1 is SGHDT and CDR2 YYEEEE. V shed 0 bases and J shed 0 bases, with 3 bases lying between them. Here the CDR3 DNA reads TGTGCCAGCAGCTTGGCATACCAAGAGACCCAGTACTTC. Translation gives CASSLAYQETQYF.

V gene TRBV30 combines with J gene TRBJ2-7; 7 bases are shared with TRBD2. The germline V gene encodes CDR1 GTSNPN and CDR2 SVGIG (reference sequence). The CDR3 is made up of 14 amino acids. Germline trimming cut 0 bases from V and 4 bases from J; bases unmatched to any gene: 6. The CDR3 loop reads CAWSVGGRSYEQYF. CDR3 coding DNA: TGTGCCTGGAGTGTTGGCGGGAGATCGTACGAGCAGTACTTC.

The genes are TRBV6-5 and TRBJ2-5; D might be TRBD2 (6 bases). Trimming pared 6 bases from V and 5 bases from J, leaving 16 bases between. The CDR3 is 14 amino acids. CDR1 and CDR2 from the germline V gene are MNHEY and SVGAGI. This chain's CDR3 is CASSRGAPMETQYF. The CDR3, as DNA: TGTGCCAGCAGCCGCGGGGCACCCATGGAGACCCAGTACTTC.

The chain recombines TRBV27 with TRBJ2-1, with D hard to call. Germline V CDR1 and CDR2: MNHEY, SMNVEV (reference sequence). The V gene lost 6 bases and the J gene lost 0 bases, with 15 bases spanning the gap. The CDR3 covers 16 residues. In DNA, the CDR3 is TGTGCCAGCAGGCCTCCTGAGCGTAGCTCCTACAATGAGCAGTTCTTC. Encoded protein: CASRPPERSSYNEQFF.

For this clone: Other nucleotide sequences in the sample specify the same CDR3. The V gene is TRBV7-2, the J gene TRBJ2-5; TRBD2 is a possible D gene (6 bases). The CDR3 runs to 14 residues. Per germline, CDR1 SGHTA and CDR2 FQGNSA. Trimming pared 0 bases from V and 4 bases from J, leaving 9 bases between. For the CDR3, the DNA is TGTGCCAGCAGCTTAGCGGGAGGAAGAGAGACCCAGTACTTC. Its translation is CASSLAGGRETQYF. Together with reference TRBV7-2 and TRBJ2-5, the CDR3 gives the full variable domain: GAGVSQSPSNKVTEKGKDVELRCDPISGHTALYWYRQSLGQGLEFLIYFQGNSAPDKSGLPSDRFSAERTGGSVSTLTIQRTQQEDSAVYLCASSLAGGRETQYFGPGTRLLVL.

The chain joins TRBV5-4 to TRBJ1-1, with 8 bases fitting TRBD1. Germline V gives CDR1 SGHNT, CDR2 YYREEE (reference sequence). Trimming took 1 base from V and 4 from J; bases not matched to a gene: 12. The CDR3 consists of 17 residues. The CDR3 nucleotides are TGTGCCAGCAGCTTGACACGGACAGGGTGGGGGAGCACTGAAGCTTTCTTT. Its protein product is CASSLTRTGWGSTEAFF.

This clone was picked up one time. This chain connects TRBV19 to TRBJ2-2, with 8 bases lining up with TRBD2. The CDR3 extends over 15 amino acids. Trimming took 5 bases from V and 6 from J; bases not matched to a gene: 8. Germline assignment: CDR1 LNHDA and CDR2 SQIVND (reference sequence). CDR3 amino acids: CASSPFTGGPGELFF. CDR3 nucleotide sequence: TGTGCCAGTAGTCCCTTCACGGGGGGGCCCGGGGAGCTGTTTTTT. Full variable domain (remainder filled in from reference TRBV19 and TRBJ2-2): DGGITQSPKYLFRKEGQNVTLSCEQNLNHDAMYWYRQDPGQGLRLIYYSQIVNDFQKGDIAEGYSVSREKKESFPLTVTSAQKNPTAFYLCASSPFTGGPGELFFGEGSRLTVL.

The chain recombines TRBV6-1 with TRBJ2-7; no firm D call. V lost 4 bases, J lost 6 bases, and 7 bases lay in between. This CDR3 is built from 11 residues. Germline CDR1 reads MNHNS; CDR2 reads SASEGT. The CDR3 reads CASSVAVEQYF. For the CDR3, the DNA is TGTGCCAGCAGTGTTGCGGTCGAGCAGTACTTC.

This clone has only one observation. The chain joins TRBV10-1 to TRBJ2-1; 8 nucleotides align to TRBD2. The V gene end was trimmed by 3 bases and the J gene end by 12 bases; junction bases not matched to a gene: 4. From germline, CDR1 is WNHNN and CDR2 SYGVQD (reference sequence). The CDR3 sequence is 12 residues long. The DNA for the CDR3 is TGCGCCAGCAGTGACGGGACTAGGCGGCAGTTCTTC. Translation: CASSDGTRRQFF.

CDR3 loop: CASSPGQPPETQYF. CDR3 bases: TGTGCCAGCTCACCGGGACAGCCTCCGGAGACCCAGTACTTC. The chain is built from TRBV18 and TRBJ2-5; 7 positions agree with TRBD1. In germline, CDR1 is KGHSH, CDR2 LQKENI. The CDR3 loop spans 14 amino acids. V lost 3 bases to trimming and J lost 5 bases; unmatched junction nucleotides: 6.

This clone was found a few times. The chain has TRBV18 and TRBJ1-1; D gene ambiguous. CDR1 and CDR2 from the germline V gene are KGHSH and LQKENI. There are 14 residues in the CDR3. V lost 1 base to trimming and J lost 5 bases, with 11 bases between them. Written as DNA, the CDR3 is TGTGCCAGCTCACCACGGGAGGGTGGGACTGAAGCTTTCTTT. Its translation: CASSPREGGTEAFF.

The chain carries TRBV6-5 and TRBJ2-3, with 8 positions matching TRBD1. The V and J ends lost 8 bases and 4 bases, in that order; junction bases with no gene match: 5. The CDR3 contains 13 residues. The germline gives CDR1 MNHEY, CDR2 SVGAGI. CDR3 in DNA: TGTGCCAGCGGTGACAGGGGCCCAGATACGCAGTATTTT. Translation gives CASGDRGPDTQYF.

V is TRBV5-1 and J is TRBJ1-1, with TRBD1 matching over 7 bases. There are 15 residues in the CDR3. Trimming cost V 5 bases and J 4 bases; bases outside gene matches: 11. Germline V gene lookup returns CDR1 SGHRS and CDR2 YFSETQ. The CDR3 sequence is CASRPITGEGTEAFF. CDR3 coding DNA: TGCGCCAGCAGGCCGATTACAGGGGAGGGCACTGAAGCTTTCTTT.

The chain uses TRBV6-1 and TRBJ1-5; D is ambiguous. Germline lookup yields CDR1 MNHNS and CDR2 SASEGT. The CDR3 extends over 13 amino acids. Between the trimmed V and J ends, which lost 9 bases and 4 bases, there was a span of 13 bases. The CDR3 sequence: CASQISGNQPQHF. CDR3 in DNA: TGTGCCAGTCAGATCAGTGGGAATCAGCCCCAGCATTTT.